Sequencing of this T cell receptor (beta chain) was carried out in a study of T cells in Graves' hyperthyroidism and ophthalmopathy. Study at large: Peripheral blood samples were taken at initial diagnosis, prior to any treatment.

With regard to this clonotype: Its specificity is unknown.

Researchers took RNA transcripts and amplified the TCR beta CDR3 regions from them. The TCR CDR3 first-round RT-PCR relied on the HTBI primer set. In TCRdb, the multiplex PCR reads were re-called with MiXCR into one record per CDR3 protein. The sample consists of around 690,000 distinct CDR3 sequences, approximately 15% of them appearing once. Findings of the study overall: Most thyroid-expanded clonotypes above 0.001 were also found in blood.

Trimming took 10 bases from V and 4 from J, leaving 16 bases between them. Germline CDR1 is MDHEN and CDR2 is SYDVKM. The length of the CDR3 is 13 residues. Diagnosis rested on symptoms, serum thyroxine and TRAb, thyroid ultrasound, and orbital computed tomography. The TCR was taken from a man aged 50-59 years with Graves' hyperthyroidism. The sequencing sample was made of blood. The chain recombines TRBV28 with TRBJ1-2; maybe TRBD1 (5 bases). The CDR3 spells CATERGSGYGYTF. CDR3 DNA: TGTGCCACGGAAAGGGGTTCTGGCTATGGCTACACCTTC.